What follows describes a single T cell receptor (beta chain). The antigen is not known. CD8+ and CD4+ T cells were negatively isolated; TEMRA cells were FACS-enriched. Random hexamers were used to reverse transcribe roughly 0.45 to 1 ug of RNA. TCR beta CDR3 was amplified by immunoSEQ multiplex PCR. This amplification extended across 54 Vbeta and 13 Jbeta segments. Using its own MiXCR run on the immunoSEQ multiplex PCR reads, TCRdb lists one record per CDR3 protein. The sample consists of some 190,000 distinct CDR3 sequences, about 95% of them appearing once. The CDR3 consists of 16 residues. J lost 2 bases, V lost 2 bases, and 4 bases had no gene match. Germline V gene lookup returns CDR1 DFQATT and CDR2 SNEGSKA (reference sequence). These data come from a study of CD8 T cells in Susac syndrome. Regarding the study as a whole: The study conceded that its TCR sequencing and HLA analysis involved relatively few individuals.

The V gene is TRBV20-1, the J gene TRBJ2-3, with 13 bases lining up with TRBD2. The sequenced sample consisted of CD4+ T cells from PBMCs. The TCR sequence derives from a human donor in good health. CDR3 amino acids: CSARTGTSGITDTQYF. The CDR3 region has the DNA TGCAGTGCTAGAACCGGGACTAGCGGGATCACAGATACGCAGTATTTT.